This passage covers 6 T cell receptor beta chains from one sample sequenced in a study of blood T cell repertoires in COVID-19. The method was immunoSEQ multiplex PCR; TCRdb's version includes in-frame clones alone and lacks a portion of them. The sample consists of almost 95,000 clones, 72% of them appearing once. Sequenced: peripheral blood. All receptors come from a woman aged 55-70 years in a cohort sampled during active or convalescent COVID-19.

This clone appeared a few times. CDR3 sequence (DNA): TGTGCCAGCAGTGAATTAGTTAGCGGGGGGGACGGGCAGTTCTTC. It is translated as CASSELVSGGDGQFF. The rearrangement joins TRBV6-1 to TRBJ2-1; 11 bases match TRBD2. Germline trimming cut 2 bases from V and 12 bases from J; bases unmatched to any gene: 9. The CDR3 is 15 amino acids. Germline V lookup: CDR1 MNHNS, CDR2 SASEGT.

This chain links TRBV3-1 (or the pseudogene TRBV3-2) with TRBJ1-6; 7 bases line up with TRBD1. CDR1 and CDR2 from the germline V gene are LGHDT and YNNKEL (reference sequence). Trimming cost V 6 bases and J 8 bases; bases outside gene matches: 10. The CDR3 runs 15 residues. CDR3 in DNA: TGTGCCAGCAGTCAAACCGGGACAGCCGATTCACCCCTCCACTTT. Its translation is CASSQTGTADSPLHF.

The chain combines TRBV18 with TRBJ2-7; 9 nucleotides align to TRBD1. Germline assignment: CDR1 KGHSH and CDR2 LQKENI. With V trimmed by 0 bases and J by 3 bases, 3 bases remained unmatched. This CDR3 has 15 residues. CDR3 amino acids: CASSPPDRGLYEQYF. For the CDR3, the DNA is TGTGCCAGCTCACCACCGGACAGGGGTCTCTACGAGCAGTACTTC.

With respect to this clone: A junction boundary mismatches the germline segment, possibly from a read error. The chain uses TRBV3-1 (or the pseudogene TRBV3-2) and TRBJ2-3, with D unresolved. Germline assignment: CDR1 LGHDT and CDR2 YNNKEL (reference sequence). This CDR3 spans 11 amino acids. The CDR3 sequence is CASGHADTQYF. The CDR3 coding sequence is TGTGCCAGCGGCCACGCAGATACGCAGTATTTT.

The chain employs TRBV18 and TRBJ1-3; D not resolved. The CDR3 totals 13 residues. V lost 2 bases and J lost 5, with 7 bases in between. Germline CDR1 KGHSH, CDR2 LQKENI. The DNA of the CDR3 is TGTGCCAGCTCACCAGGCGGCCGAAACACCATATATTTT. It specifies CASSPGGRNTIYF.

The rearrangement uses TRBV3-1 (or the pseudogene TRBV3-2) and TRBJ1-1; D is unclear. Germline CDR1 is LGHDT and CDR2 is YNNKEL (reference sequence). The CDR3 length is 13 residues. With 4 bases removed from V and 6 bases from J, the gap between germline ends came to 12 bases. CDR3 amino acids: CASSPQRRAEAFF. In DNA form, the CDR3 reads TGTGCCAGCAGCCCACAGAGAAGAGCTGAAGCTTTCTTT.